This T cell receptor beta chain came from a study of Graves' ophthalmopathy and Graves' hyperthyroidism. To note about this clonotype: Its target is unknown.

The germline gives CDR1 SGHTA, CDR2 FQGNSA. V lost 2 bases to trimming and J lost 9 bases, with 10 bases between them. The length of the CDR3 is 12 residues. It was on clinical symptoms, serum thyroxine, TRAb, thyroid ultrasound and orbital computed tomography that diagnosis relied. Scientists amplified the TCR beta CDR3 regions from RNA transcripts. RT-PCR with HTBI primers came first, then second-round multiplex PCR. TCRdb itself ran the multiplex PCR reads through MiXCR, one entry per CDR3 protein. In the table there are about 500,000 distinct CDR3 sequences, 35% to 40% of which are singletons. General observations from the study: With 70.59% sensitivity and about 74% specificity, the model predicted ophthalmopathy progression.

This clonotype was sampled from an adult man with Graves' hyperthyroidism. Sequences were obtained from peripheral blood or thyroid tissue (not recorded which). The V and J genes are TRBV7-2 and TRBJ2-5; no reliable D call. This CDR3 is CASSLSNQPQYF. As DNA, the CDR3 is TGTGCCAGCAGCTTAAGCAATCAGCCCCAGTACTTC.